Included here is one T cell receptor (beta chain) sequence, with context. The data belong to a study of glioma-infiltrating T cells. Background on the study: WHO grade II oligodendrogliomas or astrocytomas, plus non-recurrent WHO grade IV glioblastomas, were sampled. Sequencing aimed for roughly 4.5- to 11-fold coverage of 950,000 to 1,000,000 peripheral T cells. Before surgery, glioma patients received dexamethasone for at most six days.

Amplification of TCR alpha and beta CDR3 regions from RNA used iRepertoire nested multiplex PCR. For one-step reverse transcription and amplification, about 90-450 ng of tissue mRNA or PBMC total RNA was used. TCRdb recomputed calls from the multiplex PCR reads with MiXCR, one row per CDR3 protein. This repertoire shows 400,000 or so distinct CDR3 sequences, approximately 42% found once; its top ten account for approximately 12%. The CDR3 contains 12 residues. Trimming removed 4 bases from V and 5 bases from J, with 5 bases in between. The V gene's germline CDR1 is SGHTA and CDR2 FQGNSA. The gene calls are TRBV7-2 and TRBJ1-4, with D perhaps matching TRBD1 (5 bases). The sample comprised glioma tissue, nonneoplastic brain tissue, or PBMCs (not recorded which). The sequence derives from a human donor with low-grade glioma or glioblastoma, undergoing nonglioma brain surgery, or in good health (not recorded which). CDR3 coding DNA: TGTGCCAGCAGCTACAGGAATGAAAAACTGTTTTTT. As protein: CASSYRNEKLFF.